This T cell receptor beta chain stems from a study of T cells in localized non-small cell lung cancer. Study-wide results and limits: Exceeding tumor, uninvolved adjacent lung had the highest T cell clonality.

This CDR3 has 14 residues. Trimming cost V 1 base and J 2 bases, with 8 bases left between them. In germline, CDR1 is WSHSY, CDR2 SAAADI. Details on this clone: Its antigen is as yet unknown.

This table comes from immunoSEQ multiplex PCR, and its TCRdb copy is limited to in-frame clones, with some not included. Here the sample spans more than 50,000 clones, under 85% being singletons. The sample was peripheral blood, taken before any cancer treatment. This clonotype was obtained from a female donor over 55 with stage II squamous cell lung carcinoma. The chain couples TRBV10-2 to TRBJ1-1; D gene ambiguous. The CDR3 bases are TGCGCCAGCAGTGAGTTAGGCCAAAACACTGAAGCTTTCTTT. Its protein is CASSELGQNTEAFF.